The present entry profiles one T cell receptor beta chain with its context. MiXCR, run by TCRdb on the 5' RACE reads, gives a single entry per CDR3 protein. This table has under 300,000 distinct CDR3 sequences, over 10% appearing once. The length of the CDR3 is 12 residues. Trimming cost V 5 bases and J 7 bases, with 11 bases left between them. From germline, CDR1 is SEHNR and CDR2 FQNEAQ (reference sequence). This entry comes from a study of T cells after yellow fever vaccination. The sample here was CD4+ T cells sorted from PBMCs, taken 45 days after the yellow fever booster vaccination. This chain uses TRBV7-9 with TRBJ2-5, with D unclear. The clonotype was recovered from a man aged 25-45 years who received the YFV17D yellow fever vaccine. The CDR3 coding sequence is TGTGCCAGCAGCATCCCTTATGGGACCCAGTACTTC. This translates into CASSIPYGTQYF.